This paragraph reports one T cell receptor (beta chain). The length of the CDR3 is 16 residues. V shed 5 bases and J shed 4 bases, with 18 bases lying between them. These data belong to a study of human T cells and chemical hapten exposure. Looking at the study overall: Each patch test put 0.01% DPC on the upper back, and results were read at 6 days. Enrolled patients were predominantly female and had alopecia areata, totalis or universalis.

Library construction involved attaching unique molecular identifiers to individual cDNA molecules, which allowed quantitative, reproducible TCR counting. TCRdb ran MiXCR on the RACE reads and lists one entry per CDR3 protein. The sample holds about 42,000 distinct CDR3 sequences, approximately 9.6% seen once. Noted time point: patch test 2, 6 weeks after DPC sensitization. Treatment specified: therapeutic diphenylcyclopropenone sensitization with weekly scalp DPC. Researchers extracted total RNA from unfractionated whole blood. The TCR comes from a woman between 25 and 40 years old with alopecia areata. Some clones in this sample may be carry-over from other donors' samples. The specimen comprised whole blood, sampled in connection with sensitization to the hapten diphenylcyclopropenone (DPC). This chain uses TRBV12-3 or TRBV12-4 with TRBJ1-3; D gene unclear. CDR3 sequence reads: CASSRQTQLAGNTIYF. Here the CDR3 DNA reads TGTGCCAGCAGTCGGCAGACCCAATTAGCCGGAAACACCATATATTTT.